Listed here are 26 T cell receptor beta chains from one sample, sequenced in a study of shared clonotypes between healthy human individuals. Produced via immunoSEQ multiplex PCR; TCRdb's table is partial and in-frame only. The sample has nearly 750,000 clones, 72% seen once. Material: memory CD4+ T cells sorted from blood. Subset specified: CD45RA-negative fraction. All receptors come from a woman younger than 45 in good health.

This chain uses TRBV6-5 with TRBJ2-1; D may be TRBD2 (5 bases). With 4 bases removed from V and 3 bases from J, the gap between germline ends came to 7 bases. The length of the CDR3 is 13 residues. CDR1 is MNHEY, CDR2 SVGAGI, per germline. The CDR3 nucleotides are TGTGCCAGCAGTTCGGGAAGCTACAATGAGCAGTTCTTC. Protein: CASSSGSYNEQFF.

Of note for this clone: A far larger clone is one nucleotide away, so this likely arose from a read error. The rearrangement uses TRBV28 and TRBJ1-2; TRBD1 aligns across 7 bases. The CDR3 has 13 amino acids. The ends lost 5 bases at V and 4 bases at J; junction bases unmatched: 4. CDR1 is MDHEN, CDR2 SYDVKM, per germline. The CDR3 loop is CASSTGTAYGYTF. The CDR3 bases are TGTGCCAGCAGTACCGGGACAGCCTATGGCTACACCTTC.

The rearrangement links TRBV6-4 to TRBJ1-1; no clear D. Germline lookup yields CDR1 MRHNA and CDR2 SNTAGT. The CDR3 length is 14 residues. V was pared by 0 bases and J by 6 bases, with 11 bases between. CDR3 sequence: CASSDSSASAEAFF. In DNA form, the CDR3 reads TGTGCCAGCAGTGACTCATCGGCGTCAGCTGAAGCTTTCTTT.

The rearrangement joins TRBV30 to TRBJ1-3, with 8 bases fitting TRBD1. Unmatched junction bases numbered 2, after V lost 1 base and J lost 0 bases. Germline lookup yields CDR1 GTSNPN and CDR2 SVGIG (reference sequence). CDR3 size: 15 residues. CDR3 residues: CAWSAGQGSGNTIYF. In DNA form, the CDR3 reads TGTGCCTGGAGTGCAGGACAGGGCTCTGGAAACACCATATATTTT.

This clone was observed a handful of times. V gene TRBV5-5 combines with J gene TRBJ2-3, with a tentative D call TRBD2 (6 bases). The germline V gene has CDR1 SGHKS and CDR2 YYEKEE (reference sequence). V lost 2 bases, J lost 6 bases, and 13 bases lay in between. This CDR3 contains 14 residues. In DNA form, the CDR3 reads TGTGCCAGCAGCTTACAAACCCGGGGGGATACGCAGTATTTT. It is translated as CASSLQTRGDTQYF.

This clone has more than one count but fewer than ten. This chain links TRBV30 with TRBJ1-2; 8 bases agree with TRBD1. V lost 6 bases and J lost 3; bases outside the gene matches: 3. The V gene's germline CDR1 is GTSNPN and CDR2 SVGIG (reference sequence). The CDR3 is 12 amino acids. The CDR3: CACSQGDYGYTF. The CDR3 DNA is TGTGCCTGCTCACAGGGGGACTATGGCTACACCTTC.

The rearrangement links TRBV7-9 to TRBJ1-1; no reliable D call. V was pared by 3 bases and J by 6 bases, with 8 bases between. The CDR3 runs to 12 residues. CDR1 and CDR2 (germline): SEHNR, FQNEAQ (reference sequence). The CDR3 protein is CASSFGSAEAFF. The CDR3 DNA sequence: TGTGCCAGCAGCTTTGGCTCGGCTGAAGCTTTCTTT.

This chain uses TRBV7-6 with TRBJ1-2; D may be TRBD1 (6 bases). This CDR3 is built from 17 residues. The germline CDR1 and CDR2 sequences are SGHVS and FNYEAQ. V shed 3 bases and J shed 1 base, with 18 bases lying between them. The CDR3: CASSLGVRDKYNYGYTF. CDR3 nucleotide sequence: TGTGCCAGCAGCTTGGGGGTGCGGGACAAATATAACTATGGCTACACCTTC.

The chain has TRBV15 and TRBJ1-4, with D possibly being TRBD1 (6 bases). Trimming removed 4 bases from V and 5 bases from J, with 14 bases in between. Germline lookup yields CDR1 LNHNV and CDR2 YYDKDF (reference sequence). The CDR3 covers 15 residues. The CDR3 here is CATSNAQGRNEKLFF. Here the CDR3 DNA reads TGTGCCACCAGCAACGCACAGGGAAGGAATGAAAAACTGTTTTTT.

This rearrangement joins TRBV18 to TRBJ2-7; D may be TRBD2 (7 bases). The V gene's germline CDR1 is KGHSH and CDR2 LQKENI. Trimming left V 2 bases short and J 1 base short, with 12 bases between. The CDR3 has 15 amino acids. CDR3 sequence: CASSPSGGVSYEQYF. The DNA of the CDR3 is TGTGCCAGCTCACCATCGGGGGGCGTTTCCTACGAGCAGTACTTC.

V and J are TRBV10-3 and TRBJ2-7; 9 bases line up with TRBD1. Germline V gene lookup returns CDR1 ENHRY and CDR2 SYGVKD. V lost 6 bases to trimming and J lost 6 bases; unmatched junction nucleotides: 12. This CDR3 has 15 residues. The CDR3 DNA is TGTGCCATCAGCACCGGGACAGGGTTTCCTAGCGAGCAGTACTTC. It codes for CAISTGTGFPSEQYF.

The chain recombines TRBV5-6 with TRBJ1-1; perhaps TRBD1 as D (5 bases). V lost 1 base to trimming and J lost 6 bases, with 13 bases between them. Germline assignment: CDR1 SGHDT and CDR2 YYEEEE. This CDR3 has 14 residues. The chain's CDR3 is CASSLYGGFAEAFF. In DNA, the CDR3 is TGTGCCAGCAGCTTGTATGGGGGATTTGCTGAAGCTTTCTTT.

J is TRBJ1-1 and V is TRBV7-9, with D possibly TRBD1 on 6 matching bases. Trimming shortened V by 1 base and J by 3 bases, and 18 bases separated the two germline ends. The CDR3 consists of 17 residues. The germline V gene has CDR1 SEHNR and CDR2 FQNEAQ (reference sequence). This CDR3 reads CASSLERWGRGYTEAFF. As DNA, the CDR3 is TGTGCCAGCAGCTTAGAACGATGGGGGAGGGGGTACACTGAAGCTTTCTTT.

This rearrangement joins TRBV5-6 to TRBJ2-4; 7 bases are a match to TRBD1. Germline CDR1 and CDR2: SGHDT and YYEEEE. The CDR3 spans 14 residues. The V segment lost 4 bases and the J segment 4 bases; nucleotides outside the gene matches: 5. In DNA form, the CDR3 reads TGTGCCAGCAGCGTACAGGGGATGAAAAACATTCAGTACTTC. Translated: CASSVQGMKNIQYF.

The chain couples TRBV10-3 to TRBJ2-1; 8 nucleotides match TRBD2. CDR1 is ENHRY, CDR2 SYGVKD, per germline. The CDR3 loop spans 15 amino acids. V lost 10 bases, J lost 7 bases, and 15 bases stayed unmatched. For the CDR3, the DNA is TGTGCCACCCATTACCGAAGCGGGAGTGCGAATGAGCAGTTCTTC. It encodes CATHYRSGSANEQFF.

The chain links TRBV11-2 to TRBJ2-7; 9 nucleotides match TRBD1. The junction had 6 bases not matched to a gene; V was cut back by 5 bases and J by 4 bases. The CDR3 has 14 residues. The germline V gene encodes CDR1 SGHAT and CDR2 FQNNGV. CDR3 sequence (DNA): TGTGCCAGCAGCGGAAACAGGGGGCGGTACGAGCAGTACTTC. Protein product: CASSGNRGRYEQYF. Supplemented by reference TRBV11-2 and TRBJ2-7, the full variable domain reads EAGVAQSPRYKIIEKRQSVAFWCNPISGHATLYWYQQILGQGPKLLIQFQNNGVVDDSQLPKDRFSAERLKGVDSTLKIQPAKLEDSAVYLCASSGNRGRYEQYFGPGTRLTVT.

The chain has TRBV5-1 and TRBJ2-2; D is unresolved. With 1 base removed from V and 4 bases from J, the gap between germline ends came to 5 bases. CDR3 length: 13 residues. CDR1 and CDR2 (germline): SGHRS, YFSETQ. Here the CDR3 DNA reads TGCGCCAGCAGCTTGCGGACCACCGGGGAGCTGTTTTTT. Translation gives CASSLRTTGELFF.

This chain connects TRBV10-3 to TRBJ2-1; 11 bases are shared with TRBD2. Unmatched junction bases numbered 4, after V lost 6 bases and J lost 3 bases. The germline CDR1 and CDR2 sequences are ENHRY and SYGVKD. The CDR3 has 15 amino acids. The CDR3 nucleotides are TGTGCCATCAGCAAAACTAGCGGGGGCTACAATGAGCAGTTCTTC. Amino acid sequence: CAISKTSGGYNEQFF.

This clone was seen a few times. V gene TRBV14 combines with J gene TRBJ2-5; 9 nucleotides agree with TRBD2. V shed 5 bases and J 5 bases; nucleotides not matched to a gene: 6. Germline-derived CDR1 and CDR2 are SGHDN and FVKESK. The CDR3 covers 14 residues. DNA of the CDR3: TGTGCCAGCAGCATAGCGGGAGTCACGGAGACCCAGTACTTC. Translated, it gives CASSIAGVTETQYF.

This CDR3 is CASSIVPLAGNYNEQFF. The CDR3 bases are TGTGCCAGTAGTATAGTCCCACTAGCGGGGAACTACAATGAGCAGTTCTTC. The J gene is TRBJ2-1, the V gene TRBV19; 10 bases align to TRBD2. The germline V gene encodes CDR1 LNHDA and CDR2 SQIVND (reference sequence). The CDR3 has 17 amino acids. V shed 1 base, J shed 3 bases, and the junction held 6 bases outside the gene matches.

This clone was recorded a few times. The chain couples TRBV11-2 to TRBJ2-5, with 8 bases identical to TRBD2. After removal of 7 bases from V and 6 bases from J, the junction contained 16 bases not matched to a gene. There are 16 residues in the CDR3. The germline gives CDR1 SGHAT, CDR2 FQNNGV. The chain's CDR3 is CASTGGRREGSQTQYF. The CDR3 bases are TGTGCCAGCACCGGGGGGCGTCGGGAGGGCTCGCAGACCCAGTACTTC.

Concerning this clone: Other DNA sequences in the sample encode the same CDR3. This chain uses TRBV27 with TRBJ2-1; D may be TRBD1 or TRBD2 (6 bases each). The CDR3 runs 15 residues. From germline, CDR1 is MNHEY and CDR2 SMNVEV (reference sequence). V shed 2 bases and J shed 4 bases, with 12 bases lying between them. For the CDR3, the DNA is TGTGCCAGCAGTTTACGGGGGACAATTTACAATGAGCAGTTCTTC. Translating it yields CASSLRGTIYNEQFF.

This clone was seen only a few times. At the DNA level, this CDR3 is encoded by other sequences in the same sample as well. The gene calls are TRBV9 and TRBJ2-1; the D is unclear. Per the germline V gene, CDR1 is SGDLS and CDR2 is YYNGEE. The CDR3 is 15 amino acids. The V gene lost 2 bases and the J gene lost 0 bases, with 9 bases spanning the gap. The CDR3 sequence: CASSVGGNSYNEQFF. The CDR3 region has the DNA TGTGCCAGCAGCGTCGGCGGAAACTCCTACAATGAGCAGTTCTTC.

This chain connects TRBV6-6 to TRBJ2-7; TRBD1 is a possible D gene (6 bases). V lost 0 bases and J 4 bases, leaving 10 bases between the germline ends. The V gene's germline CDR1 is MNHNY and CDR2 SVGAGI (reference sequence). The CDR3 has 14 residues. The CDR3: CASSYSGTHYEQYF. The DNA for the CDR3 is TGTGCCAGCAGTTACTCGGGGACACATTACGAGCAGTACTTC.

The chain uses TRBV27 and TRBJ2-1, with D possibly being TRBD2 (5 bases). From germline, CDR1 is MNHEY and CDR2 SMNVEV (reference sequence). CDR3 length: 14 residues. With 9 bases removed from V and 2 bases from J, the gap between germline ends came to 14 bases. This CDR3 is CASSVRYTYNEQFF. CDR3 coding DNA: TGTGCCAGTAGCGTTAGGTATACCTACAATGAGCAGTTCTTC.

The V and J genes are TRBV28 and TRBJ2-7; the match to TRBD1 covers 9 bases. The germline V gene has CDR1 MDHEN and CDR2 SYDVKM. CDR3 length equals 15 residues. The V gene end was trimmed by 6 bases and the J gene end by 2 bases; junction bases not matched to a gene: 8. The CDR3 region has the DNA TGTGCCAGCAGCCGATCGACAGGGGGTCCCTACGAGCAGTACTTC. Protein product: CASSRSTGGPYEQYF.